This T cell receptor (beta chain) comes out of a study of blood T cell repertoires in COVID-19. About the research overall: Collection of acute and convalescent COVID-19 samples took place in the United States, Italy and Spain.

Germline CDR1 SGHRS, CDR2 YFSETQ. V shed 4 bases, J shed 2 bases, and the junction held 8 bases outside the gene matches. This CDR3 is built from 15 residues. Using immunoSEQ multiplex PCR, the repertoire was profiled, and TCRdb retains in-frame clones only, with some absent. Found here are approximately 470,000 clones, roughly 90% of them singletons; the top ten hold about 0.75%. Self-reported history from a screening survey and questionnaire set each donor's cohort. In Cohort 3, a recovered donor had either two negative PCRs, clearance, or symptom resolution. The sequencing input was PBMCs or T cells enriched from blood (not recorded which). The source of this sequence is a young woman who had recovered from COVID-19. This chain connects TRBV5-1 to TRBJ2-5; the match to TRBD2 covers 7 bases. The CDR3 DNA is TGCGCCAGCAGCAGCGGGCTAGCGGTGCAAGAGACCCAGTACTTC. As protein: CASSSGLAVQETQYF.